Presented here are 30 T cell receptor beta chains from one specimen sequenced in a study of blood T cell repertoires in COVID-19. Profiled with immunoSEQ multiplex PCR; TCRdb holds only in-frame clones, not every one. Here the sample spans 200,000 to 300,000 clones, less than 90% being singletons. Specimen: peripheral blood. The receptors were sampled from a woman aged 40 to 50 who had recovered from COVID-19.

This sequence joins TRBV6-6 and TRBJ1-2; tentatively, D is TRBD1 (6 bases). CDR3 length: 15 residues. Germline CDR1 is MNHNY and CDR2 is SVGAGI (reference sequence). V lost 5 bases and J lost 0, with 13 bases in between. CDR3 in amino acids: CASSRGQSSNYGYTF. The CDR3 nucleotides read TGTGCCAGCAGTCGCGGACAGTCATCTAACTATGGCTACACCTTC.

This clone was recorded once. The chain joins TRBV15 to TRBJ2-2, with TRBD1 identical over 9 bases. Germline V gives CDR1 LNHNV, CDR2 YYDKDF (reference sequence). After removal of 0 bases from V and 4 bases from J, the junction contained 6 bases not matched to a gene. The CDR3 runs 17 residues. CDR3 sequence: CATSRDRETGGTGELFF. The CDR3 region has the DNA TGTGCCACCAGCAGAGATCGAGAGACAGGGGGCACCGGGGAGCTGTTTTTT.

The rearrangement uses TRBV6-5 and TRBJ1-1; 9 bases are a match to TRBD1. The trim removed 7 bases at V and 9 bases at J, leaving 12 bases unmatched. The CDR3 contains 14 residues. Per germline, CDR1 MNHEY and CDR2 SVGAGI. This CDR3 reads CASTQGAALKKAFF. In DNA form, the CDR3 reads TGTGCCAGCACACAGGGGGCCGCATTAAAGAAAGCTTTCTTT.

J is TRBJ1-2 and V is TRBV4-1; D is undetermined. Trimming stripped 0 bases from V and 8 bases from J, with 13 bases between. Germline CDR1 and CDR2: MGHRA and YSYEKL. The CDR3 is 14 residues long. DNA for the CDR3: TGCGCCAGCAGCCAAGACCGGGATCGCCGGGGCTACACCTTC. As protein: CASSQDRDRRGYTF.

This chain links TRBV7-9 with TRBJ2-2; possibly TRBD2 for D (5 bases). The germline gives CDR1 SEHNR, CDR2 FQNEAQ (reference sequence). The CDR3 has 13 residues. Trimming took 5 bases from V and 1 from J, leaving 5 bases between them. CDR3 nucleotides: TGTGCCAGCAGCCGGGAGAACACCGGGGAGCTGTTTTTT. Amino acid sequence: CASSRENTGELFF.

The chain uses TRBV18 and TRBJ2-5; 8 bases fit TRBD2. The J segment lost 4 bases and the V segment lost 2 bases, leaving 15 bases of the junction unmatched. The CDR3 consists of 18 residues. CDR1 is KGHSH, CDR2 LQKENI, per germline. CDR3 in amino acids: CASSPGTRGGLGRETQYF. The CDR3, as DNA: TGTGCCAGCTCACCAGGGACTCGGGGGGGCCTCGGCAGAGAGACCCAGTACTTC.

This chain links TRBV7-9 with TRBJ2-2; D possibly corresponds to TRBD2 (7 bases). CDR1 and CDR2 (germline): SEHNR, FQNEAQ (reference sequence). Deletions cut 5 bases from V and 3 bases from J, with 16 bases between. The CDR3 has 16 residues. CDR3: CASSKKGGGDTGELFF. Written as DNA, the CDR3 is TGTGCCAGCAGCAAGAAGGGAGGGGGAGACACCGGGGAGCTGTTTTTT.

V gene TRBV11-3 combines with J gene TRBJ1-1; 8 nucleotides match TRBD1. The CDR3 sequence is 17 residues long. V dropped 1 base and J dropped 4; count of bases not matched to a gene: 11. The germline V gene has CDR1 SGHNT and CDR2 YENEEA. CDR3 coding DNA: TGTGCCAGCAGCTTAGTAGGGGACAGGAGGTTCGGCACTGAAGCTTTCTTT. Its translation is CASSLVGDRRFGTEAFF.

This clone has just one count. V gene TRBV24-1 combines with J gene TRBJ2-5; TRBD1 matches 7 bases. The CDR3 covers 16 residues. The V and J ends lost 5 bases and 0 bases, in that order; junction bases with no gene match: 8. CDR1 and CDR2 from the germline V gene are KGHDR and SFDVKD. In DNA form, the CDR3 reads TGTGCCACCAGTGGCAGGGGCAGGGGGTACCAAGAGACCCAGTACTTC. Translation gives CATSGRGRGYQETQYF.

The chain recombines TRBV18 with TRBJ2-6; tentative D call: TRBD1 (5 bases). This CDR3 is 16 amino acids long. Germline loops: CDR1 KGHSH, CDR2 LQKENI. Trimming removed 3 bases from V and 2 bases from J, with 11 bases in between. This CDR3 is CASSPVFRAGANVLTF. CDR3 bases: TGTGCCAGCTCACCCGTATTCAGGGCTGGGGCCAACGTCCTGACTTTC.

V usage is TRBV29-1 and J usage is TRBJ2-5; 9 bases agree with TRBD2. Per the germline V gene, CDR1 is SQVTM and CDR2 is ANQGSEA. V was pared by 6 bases and J by 2 bases, with 13 bases of the junction left unmatched. This CDR3 spans 16 amino acids. The CDR3 is CSVRLAALGSQETQYF. The CDR3 DNA reads as TGCAGCGTCCGACTAGCGGCTCTAGGTTCACAAGAGACCCAGTACTTC.

The chain is built from TRBV24-1 and TRBJ2-1, with D perhaps matching TRBD2 (6 bases). There are 12 residues in the CDR3. V was pared by 9 bases and J by 4 bases, with 9 bases between. Germline V gives CDR1 KGHDR, CDR2 SFDVKD. The CDR3 region has the DNA TGTGCCACCGGGGACTCTTACAATGAGCAGTTCTTC. Its protein is CATGDSYNEQFF.

J is TRBJ1-2 and V is TRBV12-3 or TRBV12-4, with D possibly being TRBD1 (6 bases). The V end was cut by 3 bases, the J end by 7 bases, with 12 bases between. The CDR3 length is 13 residues. This chain's CDR3 is CASSFNRVVGYTF. CDR3 nucleotides: TGTGCCAGCAGTTTCAACAGGGTAGTTGGCTACACCTTC.

The chain is built from TRBV4-1 and TRBJ1-2; unclear D gene. The length of the CDR3 is 16 residues. Germline CDR1 is MGHRA and CDR2 is YSYEKL. Between the trimmed V and J ends, which lost 0 bases and 7 bases, there was a span of 18 bases. The CDR3 sequence: CASSQDDPRRSAGYTF. CDR3 bases: TGCGCCAGCAGCCAAGATGACCCGAGGCGGTCTGCTGGCTACACCTTC.

The chain uses TRBV3-1 (or the pseudogene TRBV3-2) and TRBJ2-1; TRBD2 might be the D (5 bases). This CDR3 comprises 13 residues. Germline values: CDR1 LGHDT, CDR2 YNNKEL (reference sequence). Trimming took 1 base from V and 9 from J, leaving 10 bases between them. The CDR3 coding sequence is TGTGCCAGCAGCCAAGCAGCGGCTAGTGAGCAGTTCTTC. Its protein product is CASSQAAASEQFF.

The V call is TRBV3-1 (or the pseudogene TRBV3-2), the J call TRBJ1-4; tentative D call: TRBD1 (6 bases). V was clipped by 3 bases and J by 8 bases, with 16 bases between them. This CDR3 is built from 15 residues. Germline V lookup: CDR1 LGHDT, CDR2 YNNKEL (reference sequence). The CDR3 reads CASSQAGGGDEKLFF. CDR3 nucleotide sequence: TGTGCCAGCAGCCAGGCTGGGGGGGGCGACGAAAAACTGTTTTTT.

This chain joins TRBV12-3 or TRBV12-4 and TRBJ2-5; tentatively, D is TRBD1 (5 bases). This CDR3 comprises 13 residues. The ends were cut back, 6 bases at V and 2 bases at J, with 10 bases in the middle. CDR3 loop: CASSLRVQETQYF. CDR3 coding DNA: TGTGCCAGCAGCCTCAGGGTACAAGAGACCCAGTACTTC.

CDR3 coding DNA: TGTGCCAGCAGTCAACCCGGGGGAGGGGGCTATGGCTACACCTTC. Protein sequence: CASSQPGGGGYGYTF. The chain links TRBV6-6 to TRBJ1-2, with D maybe TRBD1 (6 bases). This CDR3 region has 15 residues. Per the germline V gene, CDR1 is MNHNY and CDR2 is SVGAGI (reference sequence). The V and J ends lost 5 bases and 4 bases respectively, with 17 bases between them.

This sequence joins TRBV11-2 and TRBJ2-5, with D possibly being TRBD2 (6 bases). Looked up from germline, CDR1 is SGHAT and CDR2 is FQNNGV. The CDR3 is made up of 12 amino acids. V was shortened by 7 bases and J by 4 bases, with 10 bases between the two germline ends. CDR3 DNA sequence: TGTGCCAGCACCGGGGGAGGAGAGACCCAGTACTTC. Its protein product is CASTGGGETQYF. Full variable domain (remainder filled in from reference TRBV11-2 and TRBJ2-5): EAGVAQSPRYKIIEKRQSVAFWCNPISGHATLYWYQQILGQGPKLLIQFQNNGVVDDSQLPKDRFSAERLKGVDSTLKIQPAKLEDSAVYLCASTGGGETQYFGPGTRLLVL.

The chain is built from TRBV5-4 and TRBJ2-7; TRBD2 is a possible D gene (6 bases). The CDR3 totals 11 residues. Germline V gene sequence: CDR1 SGHNT, CDR2 YYREEE (reference sequence). With 4 bases removed from V and 4 bases from J, the gap between germline ends came to 6 bases. The CDR3 is CASSREYEQYF. The CDR3 bases are TGTGCCAGCAGCCGGGAGTACGAGCAGTACTTC.

The V call is TRBV7-2, the J call TRBJ2-7; no definite D call. The CDR3 extends over 15 amino acids. V was trimmed by 0 bases and J by 2 bases, leaving 11 bases between them. Germline V CDR1 and CDR2: SGHTA, FQGNSA. CDR3 in DNA: TGTGCCAGCAGCTTAGCGCTAGATCCCACCTACGAGCAGTACTTC. This translates into CASSLALDPTYEQYF.

There are a few counts of this clone. The chain carries TRBV5-1 and TRBJ2-3, with 10 bases fitting TRBD1. This CDR3 contains 15 residues. CDR1 is SGHRS, CDR2 YFSETQ, per germline. Trimming took 4 bases from V and 1 from J; bases not matched to a gene: 3. The CDR3 reads CASSGGTGGTDTQYF. CDR3 nucleotide sequence: TGCGCCAGCAGCGGGGGGACAGGGGGCACAGATACGCAGTATTTT.

This chain connects TRBV11-1 to TRBJ2-7; a possible D gene is TRBD2 (7 bases). The CDR3 contains 13 residues. V lost 6 bases and J 4 bases, leaving 13 bases between the germline ends. Germline CDR1 and CDR2: SGHAT and FQDESV (reference sequence). The chain's CDR3 is CASRWAGAYEQYF. CDR3 DNA: TGTGCCAGCAGATGGGCGGGGGCATACGAGCAGTACTTC.

The chain uses TRBV19 and TRBJ2-1; 12 bases fit TRBD2. V lost 6 bases and J lost 8; bases outside the gene matches: 8. The CDR3 spans 15 residues. Germline V gene data show CDR1 as LNHDA and CDR2 as SQIVND (reference sequence). The CDR3 reads CASRRLAGDAHEQFF. CDR3 nucleotide sequence: TGTGCCAGTAGGAGACTAGCGGGGGATGCACATGAGCAGTTCTTC.

This chain links TRBV5-4 with TRBJ2-5, with 8 bases lining up with TRBD2. This CDR3 has 17 amino acids. CDR1 SGHNT and CDR2 YYREEE come from the germline V gene (reference sequence). The V and J ends lost 3 bases and 1 base, in that order; junction bases with no gene match: 11. CDR3 sequence reads: CASSSGGGRRAQETQYF. CDR3 sequence (DNA): TGTGCCAGCAGCTCCGGGGGGGGGCGTAGGGCCCAAGAGACCCAGTACTTC.

The CDR3 DNA follows: TGTGCCAGCAGCTTGGAAGTAGCAGGGGCGGTTGGCTACACCTTC. Translating gives CASSLEVAGAVGYTF. The chain employs TRBV5-5 and TRBJ1-2; D possibly corresponds to TRBD1 (6 bases). V was trimmed by 0 bases and J by 7 bases, leaving 16 bases between them. The CDR3 is 15 amino acids. Looked up from germline, CDR1 is SGHKS and CDR2 is YYEKEE (reference sequence).

This clone occurred once. The chain has TRBV5-4 and TRBJ2-3; 7 bases are a match to TRBD2. The CDR3 sequence is 17 residues long. The ends lost 4 bases at V and 4 bases at J; junction bases unmatched: 15. Germline V gives CDR1 SGHNT, CDR2 YYREEE (reference sequence). The CDR3: CASSRRRAGFASDTQYF. In DNA, the CDR3 is TGTGCCAGCAGCCGACGAAGAGCGGGGTTTGCATCAGATACGCAGTATTTT.

The chain recombines TRBV13 with TRBJ1-2; TRBD1 matches at 8 bases. The V gene's germline CDR1 is PRHDT and CDR2 FYEKMQ (reference sequence). The J segment lost 3 bases and the V segment lost 6 bases, leaving 6 bases of the junction unmatched. The CDR3 is 14 amino acids. Here the CDR3 reads CASSLRGRDYGYTF. CDR3 nucleotides: TGTGCCAGCAGTCTCAGGGGGCGCGACTATGGCTACACCTTC.

The rearrangement links TRBV19 to TRBJ2-7, with TRBD1 matching 9 bases. The CDR3 totals 14 residues. J gave up 1 base and V 4 bases, and 2 bases lay outside the gene matches. Germline CDR1 LNHDA, CDR2 SQIVND (reference sequence). Here the CDR3 reads CASSRDRESYEQYF. The CDR3 region has the DNA TGTGCCAGTAGTAGGGACAGGGAGTCCTACGAGCAGTACTTC.

This rearrangement joins TRBV7-9 to TRBJ1-1; TRBD1 is a possible D gene (6 bases). CDR1 is SEHNR, CDR2 FQNEAQ, per germline (reference sequence). Trimming pared 5 bases from V and 10 bases from J, leaving 17 bases between. CDR3 length: 13 amino acids. The CDR3 loop is CASSPRQVNGAFF. As DNA, the CDR3 is TGTGCCAGCAGCCCCCGACAGGTCAATGGAGCTTTCTTT. Together with reference TRBV7-9 and TRBJ1-1, the CDR3 gives the full variable domain: DTGVSQNPRHKITKRGQNVTFRCDPISEHNRLYWYRQTLGQGPEFLTYFQNEAQLEKSRLLSDRFSAERPKGSFSTLEIQRTEQGDSAMYLCASSPRQVNGAFFGQGTRLTVV.